This T cell receptor beta chain derives from a study of human T cells and chemical hapten exposure. Time point of the sample: pre-sensitization, week 0. Sample treatment: therapeutic diphenylcyclopropenone sensitization with weekly scalp DPC. At least ten counts were recorded for this clonotype. Germline assignment: CDR1 MNHEY and CDR2 SVGAGI. This CDR3 has 14 amino acids. V was shortened by 6 bases and J by 7 bases, with 16 bases between the two germline ends. Original handling: Sampled TCR counts reached a median of approximately 94,000 per sample, with values ranging from roughly 23,224 to 700,000. A single record per CDR3 protein comes from TCRdb applying MiXCR to the RACE reads. For this entry, the V and J calls and clone size follow TCRdb and not the study's own pipeline. This sample has more than 300,000 distinct CDR3 sequences, with less than 6.5% found just once.

The source was whole blood, collected in connection with sensitization to the hapten diphenylcyclopropenone (DPC). The rearrangement uses TRBV6-5 and TRBJ1-5, with D possibly being TRBD1 (6 bases). The sequence derives from a woman aged 45 to 65 with alopecia areata. Some clones in this sample may be carry-over from other donors' samples. The chain's CDR3 is CASSLTGFGQPQHF. CDR3 nucleotides: TGTGCCAGCAGCCTTACAGGGTTCGGGCAGCCCCAGCATTTT.